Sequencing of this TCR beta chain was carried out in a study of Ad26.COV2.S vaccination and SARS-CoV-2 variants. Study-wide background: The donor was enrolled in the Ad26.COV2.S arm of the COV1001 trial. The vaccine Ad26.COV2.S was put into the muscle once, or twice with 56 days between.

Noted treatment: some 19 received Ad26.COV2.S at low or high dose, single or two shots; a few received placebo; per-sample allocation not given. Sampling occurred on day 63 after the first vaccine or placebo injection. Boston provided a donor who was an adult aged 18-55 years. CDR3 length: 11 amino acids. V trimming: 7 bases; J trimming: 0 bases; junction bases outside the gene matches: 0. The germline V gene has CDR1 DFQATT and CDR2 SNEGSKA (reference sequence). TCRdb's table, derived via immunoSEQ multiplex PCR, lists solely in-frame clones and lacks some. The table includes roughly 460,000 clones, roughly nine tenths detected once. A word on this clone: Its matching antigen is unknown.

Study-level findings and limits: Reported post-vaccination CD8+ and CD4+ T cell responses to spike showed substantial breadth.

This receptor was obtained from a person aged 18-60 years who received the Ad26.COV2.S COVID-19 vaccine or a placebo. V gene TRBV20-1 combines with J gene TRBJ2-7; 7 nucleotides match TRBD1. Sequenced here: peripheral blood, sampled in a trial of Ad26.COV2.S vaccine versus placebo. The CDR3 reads CSGDSSYEQYF. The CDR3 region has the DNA TGCAGTGGGGACAGCTCCTACGAGCAGTACTTC.